Described below is a single T cell receptor (beta chain) sequence and its context. Profiled with immunoSEQ multiplex PCR; TCRdb holds only in-frame clones, not every one. Counted here are tens of thousands of clones, roughly 76% occurring once; the ten biggest clones make up approximately 22%. This entry is derived from a study of blood T cell repertoires in COVID-19. Across the study: T cells, B-cell-depleted T cells, or PBMCs supplied cDNA or gDNA.

This receptor was identified in an older woman with acute or convalescent COVID-19. Source material: peripheral blood.

This CDR3 reads CASSFPVRGSTEAFF. Here the CDR3 DNA reads TGTGCCAGCAGCTTCCCCGTCAGGGGGAGCACTGAAGCTTTCTTT. V is TRBV7-9 and J is TRBJ1-1, with 7 bases fitting TRBD1. CDR3 length: 15 residues. J gave up 4 bases and V 3 bases, and 8 bases lay outside the gene matches. Germline lookup yields CDR1 SEHNR and CDR2 FQNEAQ (reference sequence).